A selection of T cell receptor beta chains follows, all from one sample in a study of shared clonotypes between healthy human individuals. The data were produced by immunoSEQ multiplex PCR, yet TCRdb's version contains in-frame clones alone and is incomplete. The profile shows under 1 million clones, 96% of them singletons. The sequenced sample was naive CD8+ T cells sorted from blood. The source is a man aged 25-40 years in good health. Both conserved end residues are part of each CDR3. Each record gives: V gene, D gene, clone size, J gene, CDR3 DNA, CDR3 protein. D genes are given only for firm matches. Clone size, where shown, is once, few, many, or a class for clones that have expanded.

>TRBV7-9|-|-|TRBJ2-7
TGTGCCAGCGCTACTGGCGTCTACGAGCAGTACTTC
CASATGVYEQYF
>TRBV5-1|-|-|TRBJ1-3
TGCGCCAGCAGCTTGGGGTGGCTGCCTCGGAAAGGAAACACCATATATTTT
CASSLGWLPRKGNTIYF
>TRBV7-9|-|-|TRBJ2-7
TGTGCCAGCAGCTCTTCAGGACTACCCCCCATTTTGTACTTC
CASSSSGLPPILYF
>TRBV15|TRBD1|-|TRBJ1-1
TGTGCCACGGAGGGACAGGGGGGGAACACTGAAGCTTTCTTT
CATEGQGGNTEAFF
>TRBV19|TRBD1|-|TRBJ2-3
TGTGCCACTCAAAGAACAGGGGGAAGCGCAGATACGCAGTATTTT
CATQRTGGSADTQYF
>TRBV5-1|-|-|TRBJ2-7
TGCGCCAGCAGCTCCCCGGAGGGCAGCCTGTTGCGGGACCCCGAGCAGTACTTC
CASSSPEGSLLRDPEQYF
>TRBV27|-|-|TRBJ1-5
TGTGCCAGCAGCCTGTCCAGTGGCAATCAGCCCCAGCATTTT
CASSLSSGNQPQHF
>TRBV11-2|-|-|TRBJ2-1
TGTGCCAGCAGCTTACACAGTTACGACTACTACAATGAGCAGTTCTTC
CASSLHSYDYYNEQFF
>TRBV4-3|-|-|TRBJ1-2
TGCGCCAGCGCCCCGGAAGTTCTGAGCAACTATGGCTACACCTTC
CASAPEVLSNYGYTF
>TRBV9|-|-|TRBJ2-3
TGTGCCAGCAGCGTCCACGGGACTCAACTGTTAGGTGATACGCAGTATTTT
CASSVHGTQLLGDTQYF
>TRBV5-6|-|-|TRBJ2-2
TGTGCCAGCAGCTTGTCTGGGAACACCGGGGAGCTGTTTTTT
CASSLSGNTGELFF
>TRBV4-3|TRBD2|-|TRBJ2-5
TGCGCCAGCAGCCCCCTTTTTAGCGGGAGAGAGACCCAGTACTTC
CASSPLFSGRETQYF
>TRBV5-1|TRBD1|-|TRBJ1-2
TGCGCCAGCGGAAATGGAGAGGGGGCGCTTCCTAGGGATGGCTACACCTTC
CASGNGEGALPRDGYTF
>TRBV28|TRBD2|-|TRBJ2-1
TGTGCCAGCAGTTTTCGGACTAGCGGGAGAGGTAATGAGCAGTTCTTC
CASSFRTSGRGNEQFF
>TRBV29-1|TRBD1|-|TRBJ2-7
TGCAGCGTTGAGAAGGACAGGGCCTACGAGCAGTACTTC
CSVEKDRAYEQYF
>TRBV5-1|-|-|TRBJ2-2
TGCGCCAGCAGCTTGGAAGGTAACCCGAACACCGGGGAGCTGTTTTTT
CASSLEGNPNTGELFF
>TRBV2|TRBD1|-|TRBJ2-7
TGTGCCAGCAGTGAGAACAGGGGTTCCTACGAGCAGTACTTC
CASSENRGSYEQYF
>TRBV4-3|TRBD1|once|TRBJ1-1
TGCGCCAGCAGCCAGACAGGGGTTATGAACACTGAAGCTTTCTTT
CASSQTGVMNTEAFF
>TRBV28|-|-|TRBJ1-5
TGTGCCAGCAGTTTCGGTTCAGGGAATCAGCCCCAGCATTTT
CASSFGSGNQPQHF
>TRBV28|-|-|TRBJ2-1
TGTGCCAGCAGTTTTGTTGGACGGGAAGAAGACAATGAGCAGTTCTTC
CASSFVGREEDNEQFF
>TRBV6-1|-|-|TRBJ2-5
TGTGCCAGCAGTGAAGGGGGGACTGTGGAGACCCAGTACTTC
CASSEGGTVETQYF
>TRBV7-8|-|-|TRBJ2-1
TGTGCCAGCAGCACTCAACAGGGTCTCTACAATGAGCAGTTCTTC
CASSTQQGLYNEQFF
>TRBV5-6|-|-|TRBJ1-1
TGTGCCAGCAGCGGGGGGAGTTCCCCGGAAGATGCTTTCTTT
CASSGGSSPEDAFF
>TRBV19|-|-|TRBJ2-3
TGTGCCAGTAGTATAGAAAATGGTGGAGATACGCAGTATTTT
CASSIENGGDTQYF